Included here is one T cell receptor beta chain sequence, with context. No antigen is known for it. The sample comes from a study of CD8 T cells in Susac syndrome. Study as a whole: Intravenous immunoglobulin alone or corticosteroids were being given to patients with Susac syndrome at blood draw, unless they were therapy-naive. Whole-study findings and limits: The greatest CD8+ clonal expansion in Susac occurred in TEMRA cells and in active patients. The number of Susac-specific public clones found was roughly 16 in total CD8+ repertoires and several in CD8+ TEMRA repertoires.

After extraction with the RNeasy kit, roughly 0.45 to 1 ug of the RNA was reverse transcribed using random hexamers. The amplification used immunoSEQ multiplex PCR on TCR beta CDR3; it spanned 54 Vbeta and 13 Jbeta. TCRdb reprocessed the immunoSEQ multiplex PCR reads via MiXCR and lists one record per CDR3 protein. The table has 92,000 or so distinct CDR3 sequences, about 95% seen once. Germline V gene data show CDR1 as LNHNV and CDR2 as YYDKDF (reference sequence). Trimming took 0 bases from V and 5 from J, leaving 15 bases between them. This CDR3 is 16 amino acids long. Sequencing was carried out using CD8+ T cells from PBMCs. The sequence was obtained from a human donor with Susac syndrome. The chain is built from TRBV15 and TRBJ2-3; D unresolved. CDR3: CATSRDRLYDVDTQYF. In DNA, the CDR3 is TGTGCCACCAGCAGAGATCGGCTATATGACGTAGATACGCAGTATTTT.